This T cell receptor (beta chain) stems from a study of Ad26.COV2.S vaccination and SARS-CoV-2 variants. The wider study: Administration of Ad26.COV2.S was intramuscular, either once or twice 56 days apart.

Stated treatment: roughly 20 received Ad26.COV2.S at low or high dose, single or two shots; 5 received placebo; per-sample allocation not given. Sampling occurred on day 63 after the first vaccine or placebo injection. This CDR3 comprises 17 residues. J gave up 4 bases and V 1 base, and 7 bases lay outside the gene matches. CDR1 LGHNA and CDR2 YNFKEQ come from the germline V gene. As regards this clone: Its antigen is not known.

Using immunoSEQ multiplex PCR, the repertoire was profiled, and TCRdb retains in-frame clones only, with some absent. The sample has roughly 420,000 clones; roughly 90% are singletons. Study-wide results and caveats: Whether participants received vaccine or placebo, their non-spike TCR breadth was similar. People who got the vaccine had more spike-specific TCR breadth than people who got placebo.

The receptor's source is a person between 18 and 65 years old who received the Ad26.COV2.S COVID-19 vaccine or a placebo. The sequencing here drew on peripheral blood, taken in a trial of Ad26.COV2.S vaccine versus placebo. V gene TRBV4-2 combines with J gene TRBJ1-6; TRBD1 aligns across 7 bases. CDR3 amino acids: CASSQASGQEYNSPLHF. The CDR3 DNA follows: TGTGCCAGCAGCCAAGCTTCAGGACAGGAGTATAATTCACCCCTCCACTTT.